Shown below are 19 T cell receptor beta chains from a single sample sequenced in a study of cytomegalovirus exposure and HLA in healthy donors. PCR involved 60 Vbeta and 13 Jbeta primers. Measured with immunoSEQ multiplex PCR; TCRdb has only the in-frame clones, and not every one. The repertoire holds about 150,000 clones, approximately 73% seen once, with 1.5% to 2% in the top ten. Sequencing was performed on PBMCs. The receptors were sampled from a woman between 18 and 30 years old in good health and CMV-seronegative.

The CDR3 reads CASSYSLGTGIYEQYF. The CDR3 nucleotides read TGTGCCAGCAGTTACTCCCTTGGGACAGGGATCTACGAGCAGTACTTC. The rearrangement joins TRBV6-5 to TRBJ2-5; 9 bases match TRBD1. The J call may not be correct, given that the DNA end is closer to TRBJ2-7. This CDR3 is 16 amino acids long. Germline loops: CDR1 MNHEY, CDR2 SVGAGI.

This clone was recorded once. The chain joins TRBV5-1 to TRBJ2-2; D might be TRBD1 (6 bases). Germline V lookup: CDR1 SGHRS, CDR2 YFSETQ. V lost 0 bases to trimming and J lost 6 bases, with 15 bases between them. CDR3 size: 16 residues. CDR3 amino acids: CASSLGPNRVSGELFF. The CDR3 nucleotides read TGCGCCAGCAGCTTGGGACCCAACAGGGTTTCCGGGGAGCTGTTTTTT.

The J gene is TRBJ2-5, the V gene TRBV14; 8 nucleotides agree with TRBD1. This CDR3 has 15 amino acids. Germline CDR1 SGHDN, CDR2 FVKESK. Trimming took 4 bases from V and 4 from J; bases not matched to a gene: 8. Written as DNA, the CDR3 is TGTGCCAGCAGCCCGTGGACAGGGTGGGGAGAGACCCAGTACTTC. Translating it yields CASSPWTGWGETQYF.

This clone showed up just once. The chain links TRBV10-3 to TRBJ2-5, with D tentatively TRBD1 (6 bases). Trimming took 3 bases from V and 1 from J, leaving 12 bases between them. Germline V gene lookup returns CDR1 ENHRY and CDR2 SYGVKD. This CDR3 spans 15 amino acids. CDR3 residues: CAISDPDRAQETQYF. As DNA, the CDR3 is TGTGCCATCAGTGACCCGGACAGAGCCCAAGAGACCCAGTACTTC.

CDR3 nucleotide sequence: TGCGCCAGCGGGCAGGGTCTCACTGAAGCTTTCTTT. Amino acid sequence: CASGQGLTEAFF. The V call is TRBV5-1, the J call TRBJ1-1; D possibly corresponds to TRBD1 (5 bases). This CDR3 has 12 amino acids. V was trimmed by 7 bases and J by 4 bases, leaving 11 bases between them. Germline CDR1 is SGHRS and CDR2 is YFSETQ.

The table lists this clone with a few counts. The chain's CDR3 is CASSERGRKSRSPLHF. The CDR3 DNA reads TGTGCCAGCAGTGAACGTGGCAGGAAGTCCCGTTCACCCCTCCACTTT. J is TRBJ1-6 and V is TRBV6-1; no clear D gene. Trimming pared 2 bases from V and 9 bases from J, leaving 17 bases between. Germline CDR1 reads MNHNS; CDR2 reads SASEGT. The CDR3 loop spans 16 amino acids.

This chain connects TRBV25-1 to TRBJ1-2, with D unresolved. Deletions cut 4 bases from V and 2 bases from J, with 20 bases between. The CDR3 length is 17 residues. In germline, CDR1 is MGHDK, CDR2 SYGVNS. CDR3 sequence (DNA): TGTGCCAGCAGTGGACCACTTGCAGTCGACGGGAACTATGGCTACACCTTC. Translated: CASSGPLAVDGNYGYTF.

This clone came up a few times. The CDR3 loop reads CASSFPGTGGKHEQYF. The CDR3 DNA reads as TGTGCCAGCAGCTTTCCCGGAACAGGGGGAAAGCACGAGCAGTACTTC. This chain joins TRBV7-9 and TRBJ2-7; 8 nucleotides align to TRBD1. Germline CDR1 is SEHNR and CDR2 is FQNEAQ (reference sequence). With 3 bases clipped from V and 5 bases from J, the junction kept 12 bases outside the gene matches. The CDR3 covers 16 residues. Full variable domain (outside the CDR3, taken from reference TRBV7-9 and TRBJ2-7): DTGVSQNPRHKITKRGQNVTFRCDPISEHNRLYWYRQTLGQGPEFLTYFQNEAQLEKSRLLSDRFSAERPKGSFSTLEIQRTEQGDSAMYLCASSFPGTGGKHEQYFGPGTRLTVT.

The chain carries TRBV7-2 and TRBJ2-4, with 7 bases that match TRBD1. Trimming at V came to 5 bases and at J to 8 bases, leaving 12 bases not matched to a gene. The length of the CDR3 is 15 residues. The germline CDR1 and CDR2 sequences are SGHTA and FQGNSA. CDR3 nucleotide sequence: TGTGCCAGCAGCCGTGACAGGGCTCGTGGGCACATTCAGTACTTC. Protein product: CASSRDRARGHIQYF.

This chain uses TRBV28 with TRBJ1-4; D perhaps matches TRBD1 (6 bases). Germline V gives CDR1 MDHEN, CDR2 SYDVKM. Trimming pared 1 base from V and 15 bases from J, leaving 15 bases between. The length of the CDR3 is 13 residues. CDR3 DNA: TGTGCCAGCAGTTTATCGGTGGGGGCCCAGGTGTTTTTT. Residues: CASSLSVGAQVFF. Full variable domain (rest looked up from reference TRBV28 and TRBJ1-4): DVKVTQSSRYLVKRTGEKVFLECVQDMDHENMFWYRQDPGLGLRLIYFSYDVKMKEKGDIPEGYSVSREKKERFSLILESASTNQTSMYLCASSLSVGAQVFFGSGTQLSVL.

The gene calls are TRBV5-1 and TRBJ2-5; tentatively, D is TRBD2 (6 bases). V was trimmed by 4 bases and J by 3 bases, leaving 16 bases between them. The germline gives CDR1 SGHRS, CDR2 YFSETQ. This CDR3 has 15 amino acids. In DNA, the CDR3 is TGCGCCAGCAGCCCTGCCTCTAGCGTAGAAGAGACCCAGTACTTC. This sequence encodes CASSPASSVEETQYF.

The chain joins TRBV18 to TRBJ2-1; a weak D match, TRBD1 (5 bases). The CDR3 has 15 residues. The germline gives CDR1 KGHSH, CDR2 LQKENI. V was shortened by 0 bases and J by 3 bases, with 9 bases between the two germline ends. DNA for the CDR3: TGTGCCAGCTCACCACCGGTGGGGCACTACAATGAGCAGTTCTTC. This translates into CASSPPVGHYNEQFF.

In the case of this clone: Other DNA sequences in this sample translate to the same CDR3. The chain is built from TRBV4-3 and TRBJ1-4, with 7 bases aligning to TRBD1. The ends lost 4 bases at V and 0 bases at J; junction bases unmatched: 5. This CDR3 contains 16 residues. CDR1 is LGHNA, CDR2 YSLEER, per germline. DNA for the CDR3: TGCGCCAGCAGCCCCAATCAGGGGGCAACTAATGAAAAACTGTTTTTT. Its translation: CASSPNQGATNEKLFF.

This chain joins TRBV7-6 and TRBJ2-7; weak D call: TRBD2 (6 bases). Trimming removed 1 base at V and 2 bases at J, with 9 bases between. Germline V CDR1 and CDR2: SGHVS, FNYEAQ. CDR3 length: 14 amino acids. This chain's CDR3 is CASSLGWGAYEQYF. The CDR3 nucleotides are TGTGCCAGCAGCTTAGGATGGGGGGCCTACGAGCAGTACTTC. Full variable domain (remainder filled in from reference TRBV7-6 and TRBJ2-7): GAGVSQSPRYKVTKRGQDVALRCDPISGHVSLYWYRQALGQGPEFLTYFNYEAQQDKSGLPNDRFSAERPEGSISTLTIQRTEQRDSAMYRCASSLGWGAYEQYFGPGTRLTVT.

The J gene is TRBJ1-1, the V gene TRBV7-8, with D possibly matching TRBD1 (6 bases). CDR3 length: 13 residues. The V gene's germline CDR1 is SGHVS and CDR2 FQNEAQ. Trimming pared 7 bases from V and 5 bases from J, leaving 14 bases between. The CDR3 protein is CASTQGGQTEAFF. The CDR3 region has the DNA TGTGCCAGCACTCAAGGGGGACAAACTGAAGCTTTCTTT. Drawing the rest from reference TRBV7-8 and TRBJ1-1, the complete variable domain is GAGVSQSPRYKVAKRGQDVALRCDPISGHVSLFWYQQALGQGPEFLTYFQNEAQLDKSGLPSDRFFAERPEGSVSTLKIQRTQQEDSAVYLCASTQGGQTEAFFGQGTRLTVV.

This chain links TRBV4-2 with TRBJ2-1; 8 nucleotides align to TRBD1. The germline V gene has CDR1 LGHNA and CDR2 YNFKEQ. The V and J ends lost 1 base and 6 bases, in that order; junction bases with no gene match: 5. This CDR3 comprises 15 residues. DNA for the CDR3: TGTGCCAGCAGCCAAGGACAGGGGAGCTTCAATGAGCAGTTCTTC. Protein product: CASSQGQGSFNEQFF.

This clone was seen a few times. The V and J genes are TRBV19 and TRBJ1-5; no firm D call. The CDR3 is 15 residues long. CDR1 is LNHDA and CDR2 is SQIVND in the germline V gene (reference sequence). Trimming shortened V by 1 base and J by 0 bases, and 7 bases separated the two germline ends. CDR3 DNA sequence: TGTGCCAGTAGTATAGGCGTTTATAGCAATCAGCCCCAGCATTTT. It specifies CASSIGVYSNQPQHF.

The CDR3 nucleotides read TGTGCCAGCTCAGCCTGGCCAAAAGGGGGGGCATTAGACAATGAGCAGTTCTTC. Amino acids: CASSAWPKGGALDNEQFF. The J gene is TRBJ2-1, the V gene TRBV7-6, with D perhaps matching TRBD2 (7 bases). The V gene lost 8 bases and the J gene lost 5 bases, with 28 bases spanning the gap. Germline lookup yields CDR1 SGHVS and CDR2 FNYEAQ. The CDR3 consists of 18 residues.

This clone was observed a handful of times. The chain uses TRBV7-8 and TRBJ2-5; D perhaps matches TRBD2 (5 bases). Germline CDR1 and CDR2: SGHVS and FQNEAQ. This CDR3 has 15 residues. V gave up 5 bases and J gave up 5 bases, with 18 bases separating them. CDR3 DNA: TGTGCCAGCAGCCCGACCCGTCTCGGAGGTGAGACCCAGTACTTC. It yields the protein CASSPTRLGGETQYF.